The rows below give T cell receptor beta chains drawn from one sample of a study of blood T cell repertoires in COVID-19. Measured with immunoSEQ multiplex PCR; TCRdb has only the in-frame clones, and not every one. The sample lists about 180,000 clones; about 87% were seen once. Sequences were obtained from peripheral blood. Receptors originate from a woman aged 50 to 60 with acute or convalescent COVID-19. CDR3s include the opening cysteine and the closing phenylalanine or tryptophan. Fields, in order: J gene, V gene, D gene, clone size, CDR3 DNA, CDR3 protein. The D gene is left open where the match is weak. The size of a clone is reported for some rows only, either as once, few or many, or as a class for expanded clones.

j_call: TRBJ1-5
v_call: TRBV25-1
d_call: TRBD1
clone_size: .
cdr3_nt: TGTGCCAGCAGTGACCGGAACAGGGGCCATCAGCCCCAGCATTTT
cdr3_aa: CASSDRNRGHQPQHF

j_call: TRBJ1-4
v_call: TRBV4-3
d_call: TRBD1
clone_size: .
cdr3_nt: TGCGCCAGCAGAGGACAGGAAGGCGAAAAACTGTTTTTT
cdr3_aa: CASRGQEGEKLFF

j_call: TRBJ1-6
v_call: TRBV7-9
d_call: .
clone_size: .
cdr3_nt: TGTGCCAGCAGCCGGGAGAATTCACCCCTCCACTTT
cdr3_aa: CASSRENSPLHF

j_call: TRBJ2-3
v_call: TRBV30
d_call: .
clone_size: .
cdr3_nt: TGTGCCTGGACCGCCGGGGCAGATACGCAGTATTTT
cdr3_aa: CAWTAGADTQYF

j_call: TRBJ2-1
v_call: TRBV20-1
d_call: .
clone_size: .
cdr3_nt: TGCAGTGCTAGTCCAGGTCCCTACAATGAGCAGTTCTTC
cdr3_aa: CSASPGPYNEQFF

j_call: TRBJ1-2
v_call: TRBV5-4
d_call: TRBD1
clone_size: .
cdr3_nt: TGTGCCAGCAGCGGACGGACAGGCGGCAACTATGGCTACACCTTC
cdr3_aa: CASSGRTGGNYGYTF

j_call: TRBJ2-5
v_call: TRBV18
d_call: .
clone_size: .
cdr3_nt: TGTGCCAGCTCACCCCGAACAGAAGAGACCCAGTACTTC
cdr3_aa: CASSPRTEETQYF

j_call: TRBJ1-1
v_call: TRBV9
d_call: .
clone_size: .
cdr3_nt: TGTGCCAGCAGCGTAGCTGGACACGGGAACACTGAAGCTTTCTTT
cdr3_aa: CASSVAGHGNTEAFF

j_call: TRBJ2-6
v_call: TRBV3-1/TRBV3-2
d_call: TRBD2
clone_size: .
cdr3_nt: TGTGCCAGCAGCCAAGGAAGCGGACTAGCCCGCCTCTCTGGGGCCAACGTCCTGACTTTC
cdr3_aa: CASSQGSGLARLSGANVLTF

j_call: TRBJ2-5
v_call: TRBV27
d_call: .
clone_size: .
cdr3_nt: TGTGCCAGCAGTTTACGAGGGGGAAGAGAGACCCAGTACTTC
cdr3_aa: CASSLRGGRETQYF

j_call: TRBJ2-1
v_call: TRBV23-1
d_call: TRBD2
clone_size: .
cdr3_nt: TGCGCCAGCAGCCCCATTACTAGCGGGGGGAACTACAATGAGCAGTTCTTC
cdr3_aa: CASSPITSGGNYNEQFF

j_call: TRBJ1-5
v_call: TRBV13
d_call: TRBD1
clone_size: .
cdr3_nt: TGTGCCAGCAGCTCCGGGACAGATAGCAATCAGCCCCAGCATTTT
cdr3_aa: CASSSGTDSNQPQHF

j_call: TRBJ2-7
v_call: TRBV3-1/TRBV3-2
d_call: .
clone_size: .
cdr3_nt: TGTGCCAGCAGCCAAGGGGGCAGGGCCCCCTACGAGCAGTACTTC
cdr3_aa: CASSQGGRAPYEQYF

j_call: TRBJ2-2
v_call: TRBV6-5
d_call: .
clone_size: .
cdr3_nt: TGTGCCAGCAGTTACTCTTTAGGGGGCGGGGAGCTGTTTTTT
cdr3_aa: CASSYSLGGGELFF

j_call: TRBJ2-7
v_call: TRBV5-8
d_call: .
clone_size: .
cdr3_nt: TGTGCCAGCAGTATAGCAAGGGGCTACGAGCAGTACTTC
cdr3_aa: CASSIARGYEQYF

j_call: TRBJ1-6
v_call: TRBV4-3
d_call: .
clone_size: .
cdr3_nt: TGCGCCAGCAGCCAAGATGTGAGACAGAATAATTCACCCCTCCACTTT
cdr3_aa: CASSQDVRQNNSPLHF

j_call: TRBJ2-2
v_call: TRBV6-2/TRBV6-3
d_call: .
clone_size: .
cdr3_nt: TGTGCCAGCAGTTACTTATCGGTAACCGGGGAGCTGTTTTTT
cdr3_aa: CASSYLSVTGELFF

j_call: TRBJ2-3
v_call: TRBV30
d_call: .
clone_size: .
cdr3_nt: TGTGCCTGGAGTCCCAGGGTCACAGATACGCAGTATTTT
cdr3_aa: CAWSPRVTDTQYF

j_call: TRBJ1-2
v_call: TRBV13
d_call: TRBD1
clone_size: .
cdr3_nt: TGTGCCAGCAGCTTCGGACAGGGGGTTACCAACTATGGCTACACCTTC
cdr3_aa: CASSFGQGVTNYGYTF

j_call: TRBJ2-1
v_call: TRBV7-8
d_call: .
clone_size: .
cdr3_nt: TGTGCCAGCAGCCTCGAGGAAGAGCAGTTCTTC
cdr3_aa: CASSLEEEQFF

j_call: TRBJ1-1
v_call: TRBV7-2
d_call: .
clone_size: .
cdr3_nt: TGTGCCAGCAGCTTAGGCGGGGTGAACACTGAAGCTTTCTTT
cdr3_aa: CASSLGGVNTEAFF

j_call: TRBJ1-2
v_call: TRBV30
d_call: .
clone_size: .
cdr3_nt: TGTGCCTGGAGCGAACGGGGTGACTATGGCTACACCTTC
cdr3_aa: CAWSERGDYGYTF

j_call: TRBJ2-1
v_call: TRBV19
d_call: .
clone_size: .
cdr3_nt: TGTGCCAGTAGTAGCGGCTTATACAATGAGCAGTTCTTC
cdr3_aa: CASSSGLYNEQFF

j_call: TRBJ1-2
v_call: TRBV4-3
d_call: TRBD1
clone_size: .
cdr3_nt: TGCGCCAGCAGCCAGACCGGGACAGGGGGCTCTGGCTACACCTTC
cdr3_aa: CASSQTGTGGSGYTF

j_call: TRBJ1-2
v_call: TRBV24-1
d_call: .
clone_size: .
cdr3_nt: TGTGCCACCAGTGATGGGCAGGGGTTTGGCTACACCTTC
cdr3_aa: CATSDGQGFGYTF

j_call: TRBJ2-1
v_call: TRBV7-9
d_call: .
clone_size: once
cdr3_nt: TGTGCCAGCAGGCGGTCAACTCCTTACAATGAGCAGTTCTTC
cdr3_aa: CASRRSTPYNEQFF

j_call: TRBJ2-7
v_call: TRBV19
d_call: .
clone_size: .
cdr3_nt: TGTGCCAGTAGTATGGTGGCGGGCTACGAGCAGTACTTC
cdr3_aa: CASSMVAGYEQYF

j_call: TRBJ2-2
v_call: TRBV12-3/TRBV12-4
d_call: .
clone_size: .
cdr3_nt: TGTGCCAGCAGTCTACTAACATACGGGGAGCTGTTTTTT
cdr3_aa: CASSLLTYGELFF

j_call: TRBJ2-1
v_call: TRBV11-3
d_call: .
clone_size: .
cdr3_nt: TGTGCCAGCAGCTTAGGGGGCGATGAGCAGTTCTTC
cdr3_aa: CASSLGGDEQFF

j_call: TRBJ1-1
v_call: TRBV29-1
d_call: TRBD1
clone_size: .
cdr3_nt: TGCAGCGTCGCGGGACAGGGGGCGGCTTTCTTT
cdr3_aa: CSVAGQGAAFF

j_call: TRBJ2-7
v_call: TRBV7-9
d_call: TRBD1
clone_size: .
cdr3_nt: TGTGCCAGCAGCTTGGCCTCCGGGACAGGCAACGAGCAGTACTTC
cdr3_aa: CASSLASGTGNEQYF

j_call: TRBJ1-1
v_call: TRBV6-6
d_call: .
clone_size: .
cdr3_nt: TGTGCCAGCAGTTATTCCCCGACATTTGAAGCTTTCTTT
cdr3_aa: CASSYSPTFEAFF

j_call: TRBJ1-2
v_call: TRBV9
d_call: .
clone_size: .
cdr3_nt: TGTGCCAGCAGCGTAGAGGGCCAGGGGATTTCTGGCTACACCTTC
cdr3_aa: CASSVEGQGISGYTF

j_call: TRBJ2-5
v_call: TRBV19
d_call: TRBD1
clone_size: .
cdr3_nt: TGTGCCAGTAGCCTGGGGTGGGACAGGGGTCTCCAAGAGACCCAGTACTTC
cdr3_aa: CASSLGWDRGLQETQYF

j_call: TRBJ2-7
v_call: TRBV5-1
d_call: TRBD2
clone_size: .
cdr3_nt: TGCGCCAGCAGTGGTACTAGCGGGATCGAGCAGTACTTC
cdr3_aa: CASSGTSGIEQYF

j_call: TRBJ1-1
v_call: TRBV5-1
d_call: TRBD1
clone_size: few
cdr3_nt: TGCGCCAGCAGGCAGGGGGCTGCGTCTGAAGCTTTCTTT
cdr3_aa: CASRQGAASEAFF

j_call: TRBJ1-2
v_call: TRBV12-3/TRBV12-4
d_call: .
clone_size: .
cdr3_nt: TGTGCCAGCAGTTTAACCTGGGAGGATGGCTACACCTTC
cdr3_aa: CASSLTWEDGYTF

j_call: TRBJ2-1
v_call: TRBV6-5
d_call: .
clone_size: .
cdr3_nt: TGTGCCAGCTGGGCAGGGTACAATGAGCAGTTCTTC
cdr3_aa: CASWAGYNEQFF

j_call: TRBJ2-7
v_call: TRBV29-1
d_call: .
clone_size: .
cdr3_nt: TGCAGCGTTGGCCACCGGGTCTCCGAGCAGTACTTC
cdr3_aa: CSVGHRVSEQYF

j_call: TRBJ1-5
v_call: TRBV7-2
d_call: .
clone_size: .
cdr3_nt: TGTGCCAGCAGCACCTCAGGGAGGAATCAGCCCCAGCATTTT
cdr3_aa: CASSTSGRNQPQHF

j_call: TRBJ1-5
v_call: TRBV19
d_call: TRBD1
clone_size: .
cdr3_nt: TGTGCCAGTATTCAGACAGGGACTCTGACGTTTGGCAATCAGCCCCAGCATTTT
cdr3_aa: CASIQTGTLTFGNQPQHF

j_call: TRBJ1-1
v_call: TRBV11-3
d_call: .
clone_size: .
cdr3_nt: TGTGCCAGCAGCTTAGGACAGTATAACACTGAAGCTTTCTTT
cdr3_aa: CASSLGQYNTEAFF

j_call: TRBJ1-6
v_call: TRBV5-6
d_call: .
clone_size: .
cdr3_nt: TGTGCCAGCAGCCCGGGTCGGGGGGGCAATTCACCCCTCCACTTT
cdr3_aa: CASSPGRGGNSPLHF

j_call: TRBJ2-1
v_call: TRBV3-1/TRBV3-2
d_call: .
clone_size: .
cdr3_nt: TGTGCCAGCAGCCAAATAACAGGGACGGGTTCGGGCAATGAGCAGTTCTTC
cdr3_aa: CASSQITGTGSGNEQFF

j_call: TRBJ1-2
v_call: TRBV19
d_call: .
clone_size: .
cdr3_nt: TGTGCCAGTAGTTCCCTCGCAGGCTCTTCCTATGGCTACACCTTC
cdr3_aa: CASSSLAGSSYGYTF

j_call: TRBJ2-1
v_call: TRBV11-2
d_call: TRBD2
clone_size: .
cdr3_nt: TGTGCCAGCAGCTTCTATAGCGGGAGAAGCAATGAGCAGTTCTTC
cdr3_aa: CASSFYSGRSNEQFF

j_call: TRBJ1-2
v_call: TRBV7-9
d_call: .
clone_size: .
cdr3_nt: TGTGCCAGCAGCTTTGAGGGAGGAACTAGTGGCTACACCTTC
cdr3_aa: CASSFEGGTSGYTF

j_call: TRBJ2-7
v_call: TRBV19
d_call: .
clone_size: .
cdr3_nt: TGTGCCAGTAGTATGGGGCGGGGTCATTACGAGCAGTACTTC
cdr3_aa: CASSMGRGHYEQYF

j_call: TRBJ1-2
v_call: TRBV5-8
d_call: .
clone_size: .
cdr3_nt: TGTGCCAGCAGCCCATGGGCGAGGGATGGCTACACCTTC
cdr3_aa: CASSPWARDGYTF

j_call: TRBJ1-2
v_call: TRBV5-1
d_call: .
clone_size: .
cdr3_nt: TGCGCCAGCAGCTTGGGGGCAGCAGCTAACTATGGCTACACCTTC
cdr3_aa: CASSLGAAANYGYTF

j_call: TRBJ2-1
v_call: TRBV5-1
d_call: TRBD2
clone_size: .
cdr3_nt: TGCGCCAGCACCAACTCGGGGGGTGTGGATGAGCAGTTCTTC
cdr3_aa: CASTNSGGVDEQFF

j_call: TRBJ2-1
v_call: TRBV27
d_call: TRBD1
clone_size: .
cdr3_nt: TGTGCCAGCAGTTTAATCCCGACAGGGGGTCGCAATGAGCAGTTCTTC
cdr3_aa: CASSLIPTGGRNEQFF

j_call: TRBJ1-1
v_call: TRBV5-1
d_call: TRBD1
clone_size: .
cdr3_nt: TGCGCCAGCAGCGACCCCAGGGGGCGCGGAGACACTGAAGCTTTCTTT
cdr3_aa: CASSDPRGRGDTEAFF

j_call: TRBJ1-2
v_call: TRBV10-3
d_call: TRBD1
clone_size: .
cdr3_nt: TGTGCCATCGGCCGGGACAGGGAGTACGGTGGCTACACCTTC
cdr3_aa: CAIGRDREYGGYTF

j_call: TRBJ1-2
v_call: TRBV19
d_call: TRBD1
clone_size: .
cdr3_nt: TGTGCCAGTAGTATATCCCGACAGGGGGGATATGGCTACACCTTC
cdr3_aa: CASSISRQGGYGYTF